This T cell receptor (beta chain) originates from a study of CD8 T cells in ankylosing spondylitis. Of note for this clonotype: Its antigen is unidentified.

This CDR3 has 16 amino acids. Looked up from germline, CDR1 is SGHDN and CDR2 is FVKESK. Trimming shortened V by 1 base and J by 0 bases, and 13 bases separated the two germline ends. Scientists made TCR beta libraries using quantitative 5'-RACE with molecular barcodes. One entry per CDR3 protein, called by TCRdb with MiXCR from the 5' RACE reads. The table lists roughly 490,000 distinct CDR3 sequences, approximately 5.3% of them singletons. Points from the study as a whole: Ankylosing spondylitis blood appeared to be characterized by a TCR beta motif of 8 or 9 highly homologous variants.

Material for sequencing was blood, either unsorted or a sorted T cell fraction (not recorded which). The receptor comes from a male donor with ankylosing spondylitis. This chain uses TRBV14 with TRBJ2-7, with D perhaps matching TRBD2 (5 bases). In DNA, the CDR3 is TGTGCCAGCAGCCAAGGCTTCTCGGGGAGCTCCTACGAGCAGTACTTC. Translated: CASSQGFSGSSYEQYF.